These 14 T cell receptor beta chains share one sample of origin, sequenced in a study of blood T cells in healthy people across ages. Sample-barcoded 5' priming and a J-beta primer mix drove a second PCR of about 6 to 12 cycles. MiXCR, applied by TCRdb to the 5' RACE reads, yields one record per CDR3 protein. Of 1.5 million to 2 million distinct CDR3 sequences listed, 28% were seen once; the top ten hold roughly 8.2%. The sequenced sample consisted of blood. All receptors derive from a woman between 25 and 40 years old in good health.

This clonotype was observed many times. The chain uses TRBV29-1 and TRBJ2-7, with unresolved D. Trimming took off 4 bases at V and 0 bases at J, with 10 bases between the two ends. Germline V gene lookup returns CDR1 SQVTM and CDR2 ANQGSEA. This CDR3 is 13 amino acids long. The CDR3 DNA reads as TGCAGCGTTGGAACGGAGAGCTCCTACGAGCAGTACTTC. Amino acid sequence: CSVGTESSYEQYF.

Ten or more counts support this clonotype. This chain uses TRBV7-6 with TRBJ1-2; D not resolved. V lost 4 bases, J lost 6 bases, and 12 bases lay in between. In germline, CDR1 is SGHVS, CDR2 FNYEAQ. This CDR3 has 13 amino acids. The CDR3 DNA is TGTGCCAGCAGCTGGATGGGGAGGGATGGCTACACCTTC. The encoded protein is CASSWMGRDGYTF.

This clonotype has at least ten counts. The chain is built from TRBV12-3 or TRBV12-4 and TRBJ2-7, with TRBD2 matching over 10 bases. CDR3 length: 15 amino acids. With 5 bases clipped from V and 3 bases from J, the junction kept 7 bases outside the gene matches. This CDR3 reads CASSKTSGTYYEQYF. CDR3 nucleotide sequence: TGTGCCAGCAGTAAAACTAGCGGGACATACTACGAGCAGTACTTC.

This clonotype was counted a few times. CDR3 protein: CASSSLTRLDFYEQYF. CDR3 DNA sequence: TGTGCCAGCAGCTCACTCACTCGACTAGATTTCTACGAGCAGTACTTC. The chain recombines TRBV5-5 with TRBJ2-7, with D possibly being TRBD2 (6 bases). CDR1 SGHKS and CDR2 YYEKEE come from the germline V gene (reference sequence). The V gene lost 3 bases and the J gene lost 3 bases, with 19 bases spanning the gap. This CDR3 is 16 amino acids long.

V gene TRBV5-1 combines with J gene TRBJ2-3; 11 nucleotides align to TRBD2. The germline gives CDR1 SGHRS, CDR2 YFSETQ. The CDR3 contains 20 residues. The junction had 12 bases not matched to a gene; V was cut back by 0 bases and J by 0 bases. CDR3 DNA: TGCGCCAGCAGCTTGGTCACCCCTAGCGGGGGGCCAGCTAGCACAGATACGCAGTATTTT. Translating gives CASSLVTPSGGPASTDTQYF.

The chain combines TRBV7-2 with TRBJ2-2; 7 nucleotides line up with TRBD2. Germline CDR1 is SGHTA and CDR2 is FQGNSA. The CDR3 runs to 16 residues. With V trimmed by 6 bases and J by 6 bases, 13 bases remained unmatched. Here the CDR3 reads CASRLRGAGAPGELFF. The CDR3 DNA follows: TGTGCCAGCAGGTTACGCGGGGCGGGAGCGCCCGGGGAGCTGTTTTTT.

The CDR3 loop is CASRRAGVNSGANVLTF. For the CDR3, the DNA is TGTGCCAGCAGGAGGGCAGGAGTCAACTCTGGGGCCAACGTCCTGACTTTC. The chain is built from TRBV6-1 and TRBJ2-6, with D maybe TRBD2 (5 bases). V lost 6 bases and J lost 0, with 15 bases in between. The germline V gene has CDR1 MNHNS and CDR2 SASEGT. This CDR3 has 17 amino acids.

The chain carries TRBV7-9 and TRBJ2-2, with 8 bases matching TRBD1. This CDR3 has 17 residues. The V gene end was trimmed by 0 bases and the J gene end by 7 bases; junction bases not matched to a gene: 10. The germline gives CDR1 SEHNR, CDR2 FQNEAQ (reference sequence). The CDR3 bases are TGTGCCAGCAGCTTAGCGGTCGGACAGGGAAAGGTCGGGGAGCTGTTTTTT. Translated: CASSLAVGQGKVGELFF.

For this clonotype: A much more abundant neighbour one base away suggests this may be a read error. V gene TRBV12-5 combines with J gene TRBJ2-5; unclear D gene. Trimming shortened V by 6 bases and J by 13 bases, and 15 bases separated the two germline ends. Germline V lookup: CDR1 LGHNT, CDR2 FRNRAP. CDR3 size: 11 residues. CDR3 residues: CASGGTVEPYF. In DNA form, the CDR3 reads TGTGCTAGTGGCGGTACTGTTGAGCCGTACTTC. Full variable domain (missing parts from reference TRBV12-5 and TRBJ2-5): DARVTQTPRHKVTEMGQEVTMRCQPILGHNTVFWYRQTMMQGLELLAYFRNRAPLDDSGMPKDRFSAEMPDATLATLKIQPSEPRDSAVYFCASGGTVEPYFGPGTRLLVL.

The chain uses TRBV12-5 and TRBJ1-2; no reliable D call. The germline CDR1 and CDR2 sequences are LGHNT and FRNRAP. The V gene lost 0 bases and the J gene lost 3 bases, with 14 bases spanning the gap. This CDR3 has 16 residues. CDR3: CASGLVLIRNHYGYTF. In DNA, the CDR3 is TGTGCTAGTGGTTTGGTACTTATAAGAAATCACTATGGCTACACCTTC.

V usage is TRBV29-1 and J usage is TRBJ2-7; tentatively, D is TRBD1 (7 bases). The germline gives CDR1 SQVTM, CDR2 ANQGSEA. Between the trimmed V and J ends, which lost 7 bases and 11 bases, there was a span of 21 bases. The CDR3 totals 12 residues. The CDR3 here is CSGGDSASVKYF. The CDR3 coding sequence is TGCAGCGGGGGGGACAGCGCGTCGGTCAAGTACTTC.

The sample holds one count of this clonotype. V is TRBV20-1 and J is TRBJ2-1; D is ambiguous. The CDR3 spans 13 residues. Germline CDR1 reads DFQATT; CDR2 reads SNEGSKA (reference sequence). Deletions cut 1 base from V and 9 bases from J, with 13 bases between. The CDR3 DNA sequence: TGCAGTGCTAGAGGTGTCCGAGGTGTTGAGCAGTTCTTC. This codes for CSARGVRGVEQFF.

This chain joins TRBV7-2 and TRBJ2-1, with 8 nucleotides matching TRBD2. Germline CDR1 is SGHTA and CDR2 is FQGNSA. The V segment lost 5 bases and the J segment 6 bases; nucleotides outside the gene matches: 12. The CDR3 length is 16 residues. CDR3 amino acids: CASSLEPGGRSNEQFF. The DNA for the CDR3 is TGTGCCAGCAGCCTCGAACCGGGAGGGAGGAGCAATGAGCAGTTCTTC.

This chain uses TRBV7-9 with TRBJ2-2; 7 positions match TRBD2. The germline V gene has CDR1 SEHNR and CDR2 FQNEAQ (reference sequence). Losses at the gene ends were 5 bases for V and 2 bases for J; bases not matched to a gene: 8. The CDR3 extends over 16 amino acids. The CDR3: CASSLRGDYNTGELFF. The CDR3 DNA sequence: TGTGCCAGCAGCCTCCGGGGGGACTATAACACCGGGGAGCTGTTTTTT.